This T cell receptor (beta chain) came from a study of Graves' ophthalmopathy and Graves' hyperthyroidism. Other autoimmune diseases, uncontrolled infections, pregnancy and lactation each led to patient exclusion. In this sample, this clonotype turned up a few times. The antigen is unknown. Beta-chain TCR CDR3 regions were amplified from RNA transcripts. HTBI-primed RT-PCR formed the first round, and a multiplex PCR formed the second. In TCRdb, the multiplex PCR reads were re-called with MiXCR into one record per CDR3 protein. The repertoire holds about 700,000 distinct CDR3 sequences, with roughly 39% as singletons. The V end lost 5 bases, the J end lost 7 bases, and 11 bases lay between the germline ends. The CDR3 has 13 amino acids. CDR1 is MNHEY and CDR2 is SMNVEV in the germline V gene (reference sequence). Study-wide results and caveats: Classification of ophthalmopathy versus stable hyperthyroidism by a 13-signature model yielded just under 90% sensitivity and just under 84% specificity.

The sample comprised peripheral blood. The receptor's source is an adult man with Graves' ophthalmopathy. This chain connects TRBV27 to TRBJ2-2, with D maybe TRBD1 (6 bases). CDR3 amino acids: CASSPNRVGELFF. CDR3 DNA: TGTGCCAGCAGTCCTAACAGGGTCGGGGAGCTGTTTTTT.